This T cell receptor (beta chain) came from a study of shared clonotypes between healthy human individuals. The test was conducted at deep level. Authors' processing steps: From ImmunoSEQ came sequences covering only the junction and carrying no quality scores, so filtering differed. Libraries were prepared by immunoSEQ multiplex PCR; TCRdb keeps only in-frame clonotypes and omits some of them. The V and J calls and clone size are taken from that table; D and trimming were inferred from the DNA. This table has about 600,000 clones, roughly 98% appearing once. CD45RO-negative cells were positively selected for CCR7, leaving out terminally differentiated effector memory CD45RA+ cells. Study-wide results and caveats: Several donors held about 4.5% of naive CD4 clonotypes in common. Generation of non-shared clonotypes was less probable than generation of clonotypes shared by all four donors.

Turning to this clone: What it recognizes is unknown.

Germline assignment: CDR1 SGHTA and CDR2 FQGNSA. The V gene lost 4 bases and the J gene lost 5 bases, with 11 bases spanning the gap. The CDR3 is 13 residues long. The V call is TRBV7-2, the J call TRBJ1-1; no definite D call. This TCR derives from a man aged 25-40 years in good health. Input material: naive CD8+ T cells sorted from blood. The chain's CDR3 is CASSSGERTEAFF. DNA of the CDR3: TGTGCCAGCAGCTCCGGGGAAAGGACTGAAGCTTTCTTT.